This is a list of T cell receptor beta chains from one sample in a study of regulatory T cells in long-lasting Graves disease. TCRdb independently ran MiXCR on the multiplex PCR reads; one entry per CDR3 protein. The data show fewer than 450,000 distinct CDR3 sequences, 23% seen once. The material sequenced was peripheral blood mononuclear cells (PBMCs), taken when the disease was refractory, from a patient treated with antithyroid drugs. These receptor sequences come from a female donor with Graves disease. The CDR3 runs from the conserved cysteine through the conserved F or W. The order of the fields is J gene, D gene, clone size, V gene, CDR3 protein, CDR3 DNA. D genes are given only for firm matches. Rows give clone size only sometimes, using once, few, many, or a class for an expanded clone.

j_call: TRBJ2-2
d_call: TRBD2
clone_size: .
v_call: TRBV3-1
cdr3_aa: CASSPRLAGDGELFF
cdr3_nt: TGTGCCAGCAGCCCTCGACTAGCGGGAGACGGGGAGCTGTTTTTT

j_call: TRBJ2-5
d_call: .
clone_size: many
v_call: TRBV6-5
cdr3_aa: CASSYSGPQETQYF
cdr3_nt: TGTGCCAGCAGTTACTCGGGTCCCCAAGAGACCCAGTACTTC

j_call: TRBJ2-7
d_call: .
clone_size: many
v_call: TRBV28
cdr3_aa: CASSPPGDTYEQYF
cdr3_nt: TGTGCCAGCAGTCCCCCCGGAGACACCTACGAGCAGTACTTC

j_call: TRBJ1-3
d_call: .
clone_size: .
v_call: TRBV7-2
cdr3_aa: CASSPDRTSGNTIYF
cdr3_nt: TGTGCCAGCAGCCCGGACAGAACCTCTGGAAACACCATATATTTT

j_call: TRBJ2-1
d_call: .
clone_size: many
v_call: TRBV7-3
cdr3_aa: CASSLIFSNEQFF
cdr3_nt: TGTGCCAGCAGCTTAATTTTTAGCAATGAGCAGTTCTTC

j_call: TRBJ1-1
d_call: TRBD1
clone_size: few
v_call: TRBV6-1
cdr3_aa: CATILQGARDTEAFF
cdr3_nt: TGTGCCACCATTCTACAGGGGGCAAGAGACACTGAAGCTTTCTTT

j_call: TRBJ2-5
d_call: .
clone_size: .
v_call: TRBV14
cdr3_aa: CASSQVVSFGGETQYF
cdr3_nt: TGTGCCAGCAGCCAAGTAGTATCCTTCGGCGGAGAGACCCAGTACTTC

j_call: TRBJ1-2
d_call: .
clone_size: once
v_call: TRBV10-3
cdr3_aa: CAISESMRLKANYGYTF
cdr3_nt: TGTGCCATCAGTGAGTCGATGAGACTGAAAGCTAACTATGGCTACACCTTC

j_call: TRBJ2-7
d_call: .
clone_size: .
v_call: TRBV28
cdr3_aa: CASRKTRGNYEQYF
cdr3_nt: TGTGCCAGCAGGAAGACAAGGGGCAACTACGAGCAGTACTTC

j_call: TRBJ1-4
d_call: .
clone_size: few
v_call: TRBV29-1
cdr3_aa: CSVTLTTNEKLFF
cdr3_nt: TGCAGCGTGACATTAACAACTAATGAAAAACTGTTTTTT

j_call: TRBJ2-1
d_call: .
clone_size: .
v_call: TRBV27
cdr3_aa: CASSSAGGVWEQFF
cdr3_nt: TGTGCCAGCAGTTCCGCCGGCGGAGTGTGGGAGCAGTTCTTC

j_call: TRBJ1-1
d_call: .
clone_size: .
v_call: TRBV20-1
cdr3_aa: CSAPNSMGTEAFF
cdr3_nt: TGCAGTGCTCCAAATTCCATGGGCACTGAAGCTTTCTTT

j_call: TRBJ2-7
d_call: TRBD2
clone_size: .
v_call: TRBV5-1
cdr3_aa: CASSFGVAGGSFEQYF
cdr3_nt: TGCGCCAGCAGCTTTGGAGTAGCGGGAGGGAGTTTCGAGCAGTACTTC

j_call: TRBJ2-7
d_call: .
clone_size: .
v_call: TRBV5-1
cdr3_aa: CASSGGGYRAEQYF
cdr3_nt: TGCGCCAGCAGCGGGGGGGGTTACAGGGCCGAGCAGTACTTC

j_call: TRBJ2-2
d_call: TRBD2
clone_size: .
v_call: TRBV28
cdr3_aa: CASSSPFGRLSGELFF
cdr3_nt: TGTGCCAGCAGTTCCCCTTTCGGGAGGCTTAGCGGGGAGCTGTTTTTT